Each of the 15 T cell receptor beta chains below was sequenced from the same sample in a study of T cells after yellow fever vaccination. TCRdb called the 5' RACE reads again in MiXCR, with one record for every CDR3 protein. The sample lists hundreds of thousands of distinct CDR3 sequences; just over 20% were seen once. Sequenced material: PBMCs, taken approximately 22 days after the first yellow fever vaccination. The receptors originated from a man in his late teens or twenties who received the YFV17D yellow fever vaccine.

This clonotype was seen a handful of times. The CDR3 region is CASSFRGLGEQFF. DNA of the CDR3: TGTGCCAGCAGCTTCCGGGGATTAGGTGAGCAGTTCTTC. The chain recombines TRBV7-3 with TRBJ2-1, with D possibly matching TRBD2 (5 bases). From germline, CDR1 is SGHTA and CDR2 FQGTGA. The CDR3 contains 13 residues. Trimming stripped 3 bases from V and 9 bases from J, with 12 bases between.

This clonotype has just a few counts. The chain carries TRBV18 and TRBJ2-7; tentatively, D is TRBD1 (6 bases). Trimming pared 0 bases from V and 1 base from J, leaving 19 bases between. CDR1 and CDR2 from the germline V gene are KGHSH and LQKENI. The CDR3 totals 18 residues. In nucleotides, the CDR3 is TGTGCCAGCTCACCACCGCCCCCAGGGGTCGGGCAGTCCTACGAGCAGTACTTC. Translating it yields CASSPPPPGVGQSYEQYF.

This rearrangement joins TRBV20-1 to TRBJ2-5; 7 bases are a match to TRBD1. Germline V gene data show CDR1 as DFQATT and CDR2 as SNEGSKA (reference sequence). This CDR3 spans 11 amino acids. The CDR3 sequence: CSLRDSQAQYF. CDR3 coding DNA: TGCAGCCTCCGGGACAGCCAGGCCCAGTACTTC.

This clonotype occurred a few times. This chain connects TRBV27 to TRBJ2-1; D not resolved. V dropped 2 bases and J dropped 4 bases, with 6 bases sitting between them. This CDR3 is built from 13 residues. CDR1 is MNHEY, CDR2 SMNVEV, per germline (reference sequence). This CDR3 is CASSLRSYNEQFF. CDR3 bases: TGTGCCAGCAGTTTAAGGAGTTACAATGAGCAGTTCTTC.

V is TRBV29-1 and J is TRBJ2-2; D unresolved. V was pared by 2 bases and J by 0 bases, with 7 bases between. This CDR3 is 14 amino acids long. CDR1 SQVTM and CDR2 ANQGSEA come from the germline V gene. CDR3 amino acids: CSVEHPANTGELFF. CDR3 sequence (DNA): TGCAGCGTTGAACACCCGGCGAACACCGGGGAGCTGTTTTTT.

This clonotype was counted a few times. CDR3 DNA sequence: TGTGCCAGCAGTCCAACCGGGACTAGGGGGGATACGCAGTATTTT. Its protein product is CASSPTGTRGDTQYF. V usage is TRBV7-2 and J usage is TRBJ2-3, with TRBD2 matching 8 bases. The CDR3 consists of 15 residues. CDR1 SGHTA and CDR2 FQGNSA come from the germline V gene. Trimming removed 6 bases from V and 6 bases from J; junction bases left unmatched: 11.

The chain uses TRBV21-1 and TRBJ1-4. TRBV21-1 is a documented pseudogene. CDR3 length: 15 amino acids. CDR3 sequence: CASSLRNYRNEKLFF. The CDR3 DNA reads TGTGCCAGCAGCCTACGCAATTACCGTAATGAAAAACTGTTTTTT.

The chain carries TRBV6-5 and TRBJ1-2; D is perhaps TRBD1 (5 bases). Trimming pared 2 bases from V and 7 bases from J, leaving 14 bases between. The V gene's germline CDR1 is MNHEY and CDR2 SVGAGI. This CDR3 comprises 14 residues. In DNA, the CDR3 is TGTGCCAGCAGTTACGGGGCGGACACCGGTGGCTACACCTTC. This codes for CASSYGADTGGYTF.

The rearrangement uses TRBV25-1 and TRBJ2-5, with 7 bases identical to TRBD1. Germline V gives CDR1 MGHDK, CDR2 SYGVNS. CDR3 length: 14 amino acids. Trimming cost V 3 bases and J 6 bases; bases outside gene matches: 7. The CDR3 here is CASSDQRQGQTQYF. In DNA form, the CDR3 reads TGTGCCAGCAGTGACCAAAGACAGGGTCAGACCCAGTACTTC.

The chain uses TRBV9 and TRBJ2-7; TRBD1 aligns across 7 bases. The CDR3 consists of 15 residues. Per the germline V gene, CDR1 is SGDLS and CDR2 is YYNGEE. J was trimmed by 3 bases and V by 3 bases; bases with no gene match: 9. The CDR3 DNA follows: TGTGCCAGCAGCGGCAGCCGGCAGGGGGTCTACGAGCAGTACTTC. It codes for CASSGSRQGVYEQYF.

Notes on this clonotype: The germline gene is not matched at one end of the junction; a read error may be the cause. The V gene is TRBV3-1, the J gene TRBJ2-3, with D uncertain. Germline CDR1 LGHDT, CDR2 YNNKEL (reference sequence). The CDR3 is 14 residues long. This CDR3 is CASSQGGVSATPYF. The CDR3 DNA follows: TGTGCCAGCAGCCAAGGCGGCGTCTCAGCTACGCCGTATTTT.

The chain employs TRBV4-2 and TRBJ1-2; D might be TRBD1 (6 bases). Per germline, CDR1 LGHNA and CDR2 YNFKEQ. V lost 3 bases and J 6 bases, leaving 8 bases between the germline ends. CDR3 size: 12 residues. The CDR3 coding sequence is TGTGCCAGCAGCCACCCAGGGGATGGCTACACCTTC. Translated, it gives CASSHPGDGYTF.

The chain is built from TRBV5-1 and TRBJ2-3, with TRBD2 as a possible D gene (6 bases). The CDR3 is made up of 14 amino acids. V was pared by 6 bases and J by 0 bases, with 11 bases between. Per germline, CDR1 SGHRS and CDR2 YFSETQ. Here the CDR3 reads CASTPGTSTDTQYF. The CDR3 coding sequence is TGCGCCAGCACCCCGGGGACTAGCACAGATACGCAGTATTTT.

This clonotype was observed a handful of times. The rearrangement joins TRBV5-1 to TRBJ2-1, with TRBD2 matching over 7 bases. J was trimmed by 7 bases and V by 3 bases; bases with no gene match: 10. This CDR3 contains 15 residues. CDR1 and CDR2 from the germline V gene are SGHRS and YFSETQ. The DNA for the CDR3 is TGCGCCAGCAGCTCGACTAGCCGAAGTGTAAATGAGCAGTTCTTC. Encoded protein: CASSSTSRSVNEQFF.

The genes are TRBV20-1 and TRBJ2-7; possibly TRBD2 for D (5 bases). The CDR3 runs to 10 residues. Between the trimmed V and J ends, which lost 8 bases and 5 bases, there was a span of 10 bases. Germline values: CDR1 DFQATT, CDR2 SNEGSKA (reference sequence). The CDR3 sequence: CSTGVHEQYF. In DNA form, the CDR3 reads TGCAGTACCGGGGTCCACGAGCAGTACTTC.